These 20 T cell receptor beta chains originate from one sample sequenced in a study of T-cell reconstitution after alpha-beta-depleted transplantation in children. The TCRbeta library was prepared with unique molecular identifiers. A single record per CDR3 protein comes from TCRdb applying MiXCR to the PCR reads. The sample has 450,000 to 550,000 distinct CDR3 sequences, approximately 10% seen once. The sample was PBMCs, mostly from graft donor cells, taken 180 days after TCRalphabeta/CD19-depleted stem cell transplant. These receptor sequences come from a female patient under 10 years old who had a stem cell transplant for aplastic anemia, so the T cells may come from the graft donor.

The chain combines TRBV6-2 or TRBV6-3 with TRBJ2-7; TRBD2 matches 10 bases. The CDR3 has 20 amino acids. The junction had 17 bases not matched to a gene; V was cut back by 1 base and J by 2 bases. Germline V gene sequence: CDR1 MNHEY, CDR2 SVGEGT. The CDR3 DNA reads TGTGCCAGCAGTTACTTGGGGACAGTCCGAACTAGCGGGGCCCCCTACGAGCAGTACTTC. Residues: CASSYLGTVRTSGAPYEQYF.

This rearrangement joins TRBV5-1 to TRBJ1-4, with D uncertain. The germline V gene encodes CDR1 SGHRS and CDR2 YFSETQ. V lost 3 bases, J lost 4 bases, and 10 bases lay in between. This CDR3 is built from 14 residues. DNA of the CDR3: TGCGCCAGCAGCTCCCTGGGAAGTAATGAAAAACTGTTTTTT. Translation gives CASSSLGSNEKLFF.

This rearrangement joins TRBV5-6 to TRBJ2-7; D is perhaps TRBD1 or TRBD2 (5 bases each). CDR1 is SGHDT, CDR2 YYEEEE, per germline. V was cut by 5 bases and J by 3 bases, with 15 bases left in between. The CDR3 extends over 14 amino acids. This CDR3 is CASRPWGRRYEQYV. Here the CDR3 DNA reads TGTGCCAGCAGACCCTGGGGGAGACGCTACGAGCAGTACGTC.

The chain's CDR3 is CACSRVYEQFF. DNA for the CDR3: TGTGCCTGTTCCAGGGTTTATGAGCAGTTCTTC. This sequence joins TRBV30 and TRBJ2-1; D might be TRBD1 (5 bases). This CDR3 has 11 amino acids. Deletions cut 6 bases from V and 8 bases from J, with 11 bases between. In germline, CDR1 is GTSNPN, CDR2 SVGIG (reference sequence). The full variable domain, in which reference TRBV30 and TRBJ2-1 provide the parts outside the CDR3, is SQTIHQWPATLVQPVGSPLSLECTVEGTSNPNLYWYRQAAGRGLQLLFYSVGIGQISSEVPQNLSASRPQDRQFILSSKKLLLSDSGFYLCACSRVYEQFFGPGTRLTVL.

The genes are TRBV7-2 and TRBJ2-1; 9 bases match TRBD1. The CDR3 consists of 14 residues. With 3 bases clipped from V and 9 bases from J, the junction kept 6 bases outside the gene matches. Germline CDR1 and CDR2: SGHTA and FQGNSA. The CDR3 nucleotides read TGTGCCAGCAGCTTGGGGACAGGGTTGGGTGAGCAGTTCTTC. Protein product: CASSLGTGLGEQFF. The full variable domain, in which reference TRBV7-2 and TRBJ2-1 provide the parts outside the CDR3, is GAGVSQSPSNKVTEKGKDVELRCDPISGHTALYWYRQSLGQGLEFLIYFQGNSAPDKSGLPSDRFSAERTGGSVSTLTIQRTQQEDSAVYLCASSLGTGLGEQFFGPGTRLTVL.

This clonotype has ten or more counts. Written as DNA, the CDR3 is TGTGCCAGCAGTTTAATCGGTAGCGGGGGGGCCAGAGAGACCCAGTACTTC. Amino acids: CASSLIGSGGARETQYF. V gene TRBV28 combines with J gene TRBJ2-5; TRBD2 aligns across 11 bases. Germline values: CDR1 MDHEN, CDR2 SYDVKM. The CDR3 is 17 amino acids. J was trimmed by 4 bases and V by 2 bases; bases with no gene match: 9. The entire variable domain, with the rest obtained from reference TRBV28 and TRBJ2-5, is as follows: DVKVTQSSRYLVKRTGEKVFLECVQDMDHENMFWYRQDPGLGLRLIYFSYDVKMKEKGDIPEGYSVSREKKERFSLILESASTNQTSMYLCASSLIGSGGARETQYFGPGTRLLVL.

This clonotype has a handful of counts. The V call is TRBV4-3, the J call TRBJ2-2; D might be TRBD1 or TRBD2, each matching 5 bases. V was pared by 2 bases and J by 6 bases, with 10 bases between. The CDR3 has 14 residues. Germline CDR1 is LGHNA and CDR2 is YSLEER. The CDR3: CASSQRGDSGELFF. The DNA for the CDR3 is TGCGCCAGCAGCCAAAGGGGAGATTCCGGGGAGCTGTTTTTT.

For this clonotype: Given the absence of the conserved phenylalanine or tryptophan at the CDR3 end, a read error is likely. The chain recombines TRBV6-5 with TRBJ1-1; TRBD1 matches at 7 bases. V lost 7 bases to trimming and J lost 9 bases; unmatched junction nucleotides: 5. The germline V gene has CDR1 MNHEY and CDR2 SVGAGI. The CDR3 covers 11 residues. The CDR3 nucleotides read TGTGCCAGCAAAGAGACAGGGAAAGCTTTCTAT. Protein: CASKETGKAFY.

This clonotype has a handful of counts. The chain links TRBV7-2 to TRBJ2-7; D might be TRBD1 or TRBD2, each matching 5 bases. CDR3 length: 15 amino acids. The germline CDR1 and CDR2 sequences are SGHTA and FQGNSA. Deletions cut 5 bases from V and 5 bases from J, with 19 bases between. In DNA, the CDR3 is TGTGCCAGCAGCGCTGCCGGGACGACCGCCCACGAGCAGTACGTC. Its protein is CASSAAGTTAHEQYV.

This clonotype came up a few times. This chain connects TRBV7-2 to TRBJ2-3; D uncertain. This CDR3 is 16 amino acids long. The V gene lost 4 bases and the J gene lost 0 bases, with 14 bases spanning the gap. Germline-derived CDR1 and CDR2 are SGHTA and FQGNSA. In nucleotides, the CDR3 is TGTGCCAGCAGCTCCCTGGTGGGCGCTAGCACAGATACGCAGTATTTT. Translating it yields CASSSLVGASTDTQYF.

This chain connects TRBV20-1 to TRBJ1-5; 8 nucleotides align to TRBD1. This CDR3 has 13 residues. Germline trimming cut 5 bases from V and 3 bases from J; bases unmatched to any gene: 3. Germline-derived CDR1 and CDR2 are DFQATT and SNEGSKA (reference sequence). The CDR3, as DNA: TGCAGTGCTCGGACAGGGTCCAATCAGCCCCAGCATTTT. It yields the protein CSARTGSNQPQHF.

This clonotype has only a few counts. This sequence joins TRBV9 and TRBJ2-7, with no clear D. Germline CDR1 reads SGDLS; CDR2 reads YYNGEE. The CDR3 runs 12 residues. Trimming took 4 bases from V and 6 from J, leaving 11 bases between them. In DNA, the CDR3 is TGTGCCAGCAGCCCCGGTCCCAGCGAGCAGTACTTC. Translating gives CASSPGPSEQYF.

A few counts support this clonotype. This chain connects TRBV20-1 to TRBJ2-2; D is perhaps TRBD2 (6 bases). CDR1 and CDR2 (germline): DFQATT, SNEGSKA (reference sequence). This CDR3 is built from 14 residues. The V end was cut by 3 bases, the J end by 4 bases, with 12 bases between. CDR3 sequence reads: CSASGGAGTGELFF. CDR3 nucleotide sequence: TGCAGTGCTAGTGGAGGGGCCGGCACCGGGGAGCTGTTTTTT.

The table lists this clonotype with a few counts. In DNA form, the CDR3 reads TGTGCCAGCAGCTCCCCGAAGGGGACGGGCACTGAAGCTTTCTTT. The encoded protein is CASSSPKGTGTEAFF. The chain couples TRBV11-2 to TRBJ1-1, with D tentatively TRBD1 (5 bases). V was trimmed by 4 bases and J by 4 bases, leaving 16 bases between them. This CDR3 has 15 amino acids. Per germline, CDR1 SGHAT and CDR2 FQNNGV.

This chain joins TRBV15 and TRBJ2-1, with 7 positions matching TRBD1. Germline-derived CDR1 and CDR2 are LNHNV and YYDKDF (reference sequence). The V and J ends lost 5 bases and 7 bases, in that order; junction bases with no gene match: 11. This CDR3 is 15 amino acids long. CDR3 in amino acids: CATSRSVYRGNEQFF. In DNA form, the CDR3 reads TGTGCCACCAGCCGGTCGGTCTACAGGGGAAATGAGCAGTTCTTC.

This clonotype has a handful of counts. The chain joins TRBV13 to TRBJ2-7, with 10 bases identical to TRBD2. The CDR3 runs to 16 residues. Germline V gives CDR1 PRHDT, CDR2 FYEKMQ (reference sequence). The trim removed 3 bases at V and 3 bases at J, leaving 8 bases unmatched. The CDR3 region has the DNA TGTGCCAGCAGCTTGTCAGCGGGAGGGTTTATCTACGAGCAGTACGTC. Translating gives CASSLSAGGFIYEQYV.

This clonotype was detected a few times. The chain employs TRBV27 and TRBJ1-2; 10 bases are a match to TRBD1. The CDR3 runs to 15 residues. Trimming at V came to 10 bases and at J to 7 bases, leaving 15 bases not matched to a gene. Germline CDR1 is MNHEY and CDR2 is SMNVEV (reference sequence). The CDR3 region has the DNA TGTGCCACCTATGACCCCGGGACAGGGGTTCGTGGCTACACCTTC. Its translation is CATYDPGTGVRGYTF.

V usage is TRBV6-5 and J usage is TRBJ2-3; D gene unclear. CDR1 MNHEY and CDR2 SVGAGI come from the germline V gene. CDR3 length: 14 residues. V lost 2 bases and J lost 0, with 6 bases in between. The CDR3 region is CASSYIASTDTQYF. In nucleotides, the CDR3 is TGTGCCAGCAGTTACATCGCGAGCACAGATACGCAGTATTTT.

The chain couples TRBV12-3 or TRBV12-4 to TRBJ2-2; 11 bases are a match to TRBD2. V was pared by 11 bases and J by 1 base, with 15 bases of the junction left unmatched. The CDR3 sequence is 18 residues long. CDR3 region: CACTGASGRRRNTGELFF. The DNA of the CDR3 is TGTGCCTGCACCGGGGCTAGCGGGAGGAGGCGGAACACCGGGGAGCTGTTTTTT.

A few counts support this clonotype. The chain combines TRBV18 with TRBJ1-1; TRBD1 is a possible D gene (6 bases). The V end was cut by 2 bases, the J end by 2 bases, with 12 bases between. CDR1 and CDR2 from the germline V gene are KGHSH and LQKENI. The CDR3 is 15 residues long. The chain's CDR3 is CASSPAAGVNTEAFF. The DNA for the CDR3 is TGTGCCAGCTCACCAGCCGCAGGGGTAAACACTGAAGCTTTCTTT.